This is a list of T cell receptor beta chains from one sample in a study of blood T cell repertoires in COVID-19. Assay used: immunoSEQ multiplex PCR; TCRdb lists only in-frame clones, some missing. The sample includes 110,000 to 150,000 clones, 75% to 90% of them seen just once. Sample: peripheral blood. These receptors came from an elderly woman with acute or convalescent COVID-19. CDR3s include the opening cysteine and the closing phenylalanine or tryptophan. Each record gives: clone size, J gene, V gene, D gene, CDR3 DNA, CDR3 protein. The D gene is left open where the match is weak. Expanded clones get a size class; other rows say once, few or many, or leave the size out.

clone size: -; J gene: TRBJ2-1; V gene: TRBV7-6; D gene: -; CDR3 DNA: TGTGCCAGCAGCCTCCCGCGCGGGGAGCCTTCTTACAATGAGCAGTTCTTC; CDR3 protein: CASSLPRGEPSYNEQFF
clone size: -; J gene: TRBJ2-2; V gene: TRBV3-1/TRBV3-2; D gene: -; CDR3 DNA: TGTGCCAGCAGCCTGACGGGAACCGGGGAGCTGTTTTTT; CDR3 protein: CASSLTGTGELFF
clone size: few; J gene: TRBJ2-5; V gene: TRBV5-4; D gene: TRBD1; CDR3 DNA: TGTGCCAGCAGCCCAGGGGGTCAGGGGGCGGAGACCCAGTACTTC; CDR3 protein: CASSPGGQGAETQYF
clone size: -; J gene: TRBJ1-4; V gene: TRBV20-1; D gene: -; CDR3 DNA: TGCAGTGCTAGTCCCTGGGGGGGTCCTAATGAAAAACTGTTTTTT; CDR3 protein: CSASPWGGPNEKLFF
clone size: -; J gene: TRBJ1-6; V gene: TRBV4-2; D gene: TRBD1; CDR3 DNA: TGTGCCAGCAGCCAAGTTACAGGGGTTGATTCACCCCTCCACTTT; CDR3 protein: CASSQVTGVDSPLHF
clone size: -; J gene: TRBJ2-2; V gene: TRBV10-1; D gene: TRBD2; CDR3 DNA: TGCGCCAGCAGTACTAGCGTTACCGGGGAGCTGTTTTTT; CDR3 protein: CASSTSVTGELFF
clone size: few; J gene: TRBJ1-2; V gene: TRBV27; D gene: -; CDR3 DNA: TGTGCCAGCAGTATGACAGTTAACTATGGCTACACCTTC; CDR3 protein: CASSMTVNYGYTF
clone size: -; J gene: TRBJ1-2; V gene: TRBV5-1; D gene: -; CDR3 DNA: TGCGCCAGCAGCTTGTCAGGGACTAATGGCTACACCTTC; CDR3 protein: CASSLSGTNGYTF
clone size: -; J gene: TRBJ2-5; V gene: TRBV27; D gene: -; CDR3 DNA: TGTGCCAGCAGAAATACTAGGGGGTTCCAAGAGACCCAGTACTTC; CDR3 protein: CASRNTRGFQETQYF
clone size: -; J gene: TRBJ1-2; V gene: TRBV28; D gene: -; CDR3 DNA: TGTGCCAGCAGTTTTATGGGGGCAGGGCACTATGGCTACACCTTC; CDR3 protein: CASSFMGAGHYGYTF
clone size: -; J gene: TRBJ1-2; V gene: TRBV12-3/TRBV12-4; D gene: -; CDR3 DNA: TGTGCCAGCAGTTTAAGCCAGGGGCGCGGCTACACCTTC; CDR3 protein: CASSLSQGRGYTF
clone size: -; J gene: TRBJ2-3; V gene: TRBV6-6; D gene: -; CDR3 DNA: TGTGCCAGCAACCCGGGGGGCGATTCAGATACGCAGTATTTT; CDR3 protein: CASNPGGDSDTQYF
clone size: -; J gene: TRBJ1-2; V gene: TRBV5-1; D gene: TRBD1; CDR3 DNA: TGCGCCAGCAGCCTCGAAGAGGGGGCGTATGGCTACACCTTC; CDR3 protein: CASSLEEGAYGYTF
clone size: -; J gene: TRBJ1-1; V gene: TRBV15; D gene: TRBD1; CDR3 DNA: TGTGCCACCAGCAGGGCAGGGGGTCCCGGTGAAGCTTTCTTT; CDR3 protein: CATSRAGGPGEAFF
clone size: -; J gene: TRBJ1-5; V gene: TRBV27; D gene: -; CDR3 DNA: TGTGCCAGCAGTTTAAGGGGCCAAAACCCCCAGCATTTT; CDR3 protein: CASSLRGQNPQHF
clone size: -; J gene: TRBJ2-5; V gene: TRBV7-6; D gene: TRBD2; CDR3 DNA: TGTGCCAGCAGCGATACCCCCTGGATTAGCGGGGGTCAAGAGACCCAGTACTTC; CDR3 protein: CASSDTPWISGGQETQYF
clone size: -; J gene: TRBJ2-5; V gene: TRBV11-2; D gene: -; CDR3 DNA: TGTGCCAGCAGCTTAGGCGTAGCGGCGCCCCCCCAAGAGACCCAGTACTTC; CDR3 protein: CASSLGVAAPPQETQYF
clone size: -; J gene: TRBJ2-7; V gene: TRBV2; D gene: -; CDR3 DNA: TGTGCCAGCAGTGACCTGGCAGGGGACTCCTACGAGCAGTACTTC; CDR3 protein: CASSDLAGDSYEQYF
clone size: few; J gene: TRBJ1-1; V gene: TRBV9; D gene: -; CDR3 DNA: TGTGCCAGCAGCGACTCAGGGTTCGCTGAAGCTTTCTTT; CDR3 protein: CASSDSGFAEAFF
clone size: -; J gene: TRBJ2-7; V gene: TRBV5-4; D gene: -; CDR3 DNA: TGTGCCAGCAGCATTTCGGACAGACCCTACGAGCAGTACTTC; CDR3 protein: CASSISDRPYEQYF
clone size: -; J gene: TRBJ2-3; V gene: TRBV29-1; D gene: -; CDR3 DNA: TGCAGCGTCCACACAGATACGCAGTATTTT; CDR3 protein: CSVHTDTQYF
clone size: few; J gene: TRBJ1-3; V gene: TRBV30; D gene: -; CDR3 DNA: TGTGCCTGGAGTGCAGGGGTGGCCGGAAACACCATATATTTT; CDR3 protein: CAWSAGVAGNTIYF
clone size: -; J gene: TRBJ1-6; V gene: TRBV11-2; D gene: -; CDR3 DNA: TGTGCCAGCAGCTTTTCAGGGAATAATTCACCCCTCCACTTT; CDR3 protein: CASSFSGNNSPLHF
clone size: -; J gene: TRBJ2-4; V gene: TRBV24-1; D gene: -; CDR3 DNA: TGTGCCACCAGACCACCGCCTAGTAAGTCTCTGGCCAAAAACATTCAGTACTTC; CDR3 protein: CATRPPPSKSLAKNIQYF
clone size: -; J gene: TRBJ2-1; V gene: TRBV5-1; D gene: -; CDR3 DNA: TGCGCCAGCAGCTTGGGCCCTAGCGCCAGCAATGAGCAGTTCTTC; CDR3 protein: CASSLGPSASNEQFF
clone size: -; J gene: TRBJ1-4; V gene: TRBV18; D gene: -; CDR3 DNA: TGTGCCAGCTCACCAGGCTCCTCTCCTAATGAAAAACTGTTTTTT; CDR3 protein: CASSPGSSPNEKLFF
clone size: -; J gene: TRBJ2-2; V gene: TRBV7-2; D gene: -; CDR3 DNA: TGTGCCAGCAGCTCGTTTCCCGGGGAGCTGTTTTTT; CDR3 protein: CASSSFPGELFF
clone size: -; J gene: TRBJ1-5; V gene: TRBV6-5; D gene: TRBD1; CDR3 DNA: TGTGCCAGCAGTTGGACAGGGAGGAATCAGCCCCAGCATTTT; CDR3 protein: CASSWTGRNQPQHF
clone size: -; J gene: TRBJ1-5; V gene: TRBV7-2; D gene: -; CDR3 DNA: TGTGCCAGCAGCGGGAGGTACAATCAGCCCCAGCATTTT; CDR3 protein: CASSGRYNQPQHF
clone size: -; J gene: TRBJ1-1; V gene: TRBV27; D gene: TRBD1; CDR3 DNA: TGTGCCAGCAGTTGGACGGACAGGGGCGACACTGAAGCTTTCTTT; CDR3 protein: CASSWTDRGDTEAFF
clone size: -; J gene: TRBJ1-2; V gene: TRBV27; D gene: TRBD1; CDR3 DNA: TGTGCCAGCAGTCCTACCGCGGGACAGAGGGGGAGTAACTATGGCTACACCTTC; CDR3 protein: CASSPTAGQRGSNYGYTF
clone size: -; J gene: TRBJ2-1; V gene: TRBV5-1; D gene: -; CDR3 DNA: TGCGCCAGCAGCATGGTCGGGACTGACCTTAATGAGCAGTTCTTC; CDR3 protein: CASSMVGTDLNEQFF
clone size: -; J gene: TRBJ2-3; V gene: TRBV2; D gene: -; CDR3 DNA: TGTGCCAGCAGTGCGGCGGGACTCGCCACAGATACGCAGTATTTT; CDR3 protein: CASSAAGLATDTQYF
clone size: -; J gene: TRBJ1-5; V gene: TRBV2; D gene: -; CDR3 DNA: TGTGCCAGCAGTCTACCGGGACACTATAGCAATCAGCCCCAGCATTTT; CDR3 protein: CASSLPGHYSNQPQHF
clone size: -; J gene: TRBJ2-5; V gene: TRBV19; D gene: TRBD1; CDR3 DNA: TGTGCCAGTAGTAGTGGGACAGGAGAGACCCAGTACTTC; CDR3 protein: CASSSGTGETQYF
clone size: -; J gene: TRBJ2-3; V gene: TRBV21-1; D gene: -; CDR3 DNA: TGTGCCAGCAGCAAACCAGGGGCCACAGATACGCAGTATTTT; CDR3 protein: CASSKPGATDTQYF
clone size: -; J gene: TRBJ1-1; V gene: TRBV7-9; D gene: TRBD1; CDR3 DNA: TGTGCCAGCAGCTTAGATAAATATGACAGGGGAAATTCTGAAGCTTTCTTT; CDR3 protein: CASSLDKYDRGNSEAFF
clone size: -; J gene: TRBJ2-7; V gene: TRBV4-2; D gene: TRBD1; CDR3 DNA: TGTGCCAGCAGCCAAGTTTCCGGGACAGGAGCCTACGAGCAGTACTTC; CDR3 protein: CASSQVSGTGAYEQYF
clone size: -; J gene: TRBJ1-2; V gene: TRBV30; D gene: -; CDR3 DNA: TGTGCCTGGAGGGGGGGTACTGGGCATGGCTACACCTTC; CDR3 protein: CAWRGGTGHGYTF
clone size: -; J gene: TRBJ2-7; V gene: TRBV4-1; D gene: TRBD2; CDR3 DNA: TGCGCCAGCAGCGGCGGGACTAGCGGCCTCAAGCAGTACTTC; CDR3 protein: CASSGGTSGLKQYF
clone size: -; J gene: TRBJ1-2; V gene: TRBV30; D gene: -; CDR3 DNA: TGTGCCTGGAGTGTAGGGACACCTCTGGGCTATGGCTACACCTTC; CDR3 protein: CAWSVGTPLGYGYTF
clone size: -; J gene: TRBJ1-2; V gene: TRBV6-6; D gene: -; CDR3 DNA: TGTGCCAGCAGTTTATCTACTTCGGGGGAGCAACTCTTC; CDR3 protein: CASSLSTSGEQLF
clone size: -; J gene: TRBJ2-1; V gene: TRBV7-9; D gene: -; CDR3 DNA: TGTGCCAGCAGCTTGAAAAAGAGCTCCTACAATGAGCAGTTCTTC; CDR3 protein: CASSLKKSSYNEQFF
clone size: -; J gene: TRBJ2-3; V gene: TRBV18; D gene: -; CDR3 DNA: TGTGCCAGCTCACCCTCCCCTAGAGGAACAGATACGCAGTATTTT; CDR3 protein: CASSPSPRGTDTQYF
clone size: -; J gene: TRBJ2-3; V gene: TRBV11-2; D gene: -; CDR3 DNA: TGTGCCAGCAGCTCACACCCAGATACGCAGTATTTT; CDR3 protein: CASSSHPDTQYF
clone size: -; J gene: TRBJ2-7; V gene: TRBV6-5; D gene: TRBD2; CDR3 DNA: TGTGCCAGCAGTTACTCGAACGCGGGGGTAGGCTACGAGCAGTACTTC; CDR3 protein: CASSYSNAGVGYEQYF
clone size: -; J gene: TRBJ2-1; V gene: TRBV6-6; D gene: TRBD2; CDR3 DNA: TGTGCCAGCAGTTTCCCCTCGGGACTAGGATACGATGAGCAGTTCTTC; CDR3 protein: CASSFPSGLGYDEQFF
clone size: -; J gene: TRBJ2-2; V gene: TRBV19; D gene: -; CDR3 DNA: TGTGCCAGTAGTTTTTCTTTTCGGCAGGGTGAGGACACCGGGGAGCTGTTTTTT; CDR3 protein: CASSFSFRQGEDTGELFF
clone size: few; J gene: TRBJ1-2; V gene: TRBV12-5; D gene: -; CDR3 DNA: TGTGCTAGTGGCCCCCTGAAGGGGAGGGGTGGCTACACCTTC; CDR3 protein: CASGPLKGRGGYTF
clone size: -; J gene: TRBJ2-7; V gene: TRBV5-6; D gene: -; CDR3 DNA: TGTGCCAGCAGCTTAGGGACTCTTAGAACCTACGAGCAGTACTTC; CDR3 protein: CASSLGTLRTYEQYF
clone size: -; J gene: TRBJ1-1; V gene: TRBV7-9; D gene: -; CDR3 DNA: TGTGCCAGCAGCTTAGTCGGAGATTGGAACACTGAAGCTTTCTTT; CDR3 protein: CASSLVGDWNTEAFF
clone size: -; J gene: TRBJ1-2; V gene: TRBV5-1; D gene: TRBD1; CDR3 DNA: TGCGCCAGCAGCTTGGCCGCGACAGGGGGCCATGGCTACACCTTC; CDR3 protein: CASSLAATGGHGYTF
clone size: -; J gene: TRBJ2-7; V gene: TRBV10-1; D gene: -; CDR3 DNA: TGCGCCAGCAGTGAGTTCGAGCAGGGCGACGAGCAGTACTTC; CDR3 protein: CASSEFEQGDEQYF
clone size: -; J gene: TRBJ2-1; V gene: TRBV19; D gene: TRBD1; CDR3 DNA: TGTGCCAGCTCGCCCGGACAGGGCTACAATGAGCAGTTCTTC; CDR3 protein: CASSPGQGYNEQFF
clone size: -; J gene: TRBJ2-5; V gene: TRBV7-2; D gene: TRBD2; CDR3 DNA: TGTGCCAGCAGCTTATCTTGGGGACTAGTGAGAGAGACCCAGTACTTC; CDR3 protein: CASSLSWGLVRETQYF
clone size: -; J gene: TRBJ2-1; V gene: TRBV12-1; D gene: -; CDR3 DNA: TGTGCCAGCAGCTATGGGACTTCGCGGTACAATGAGCAGTTCTTC; CDR3 protein: CASSYGTSRYNEQFF
clone size: -; J gene: TRBJ1-2; V gene: TRBV5-1; D gene: TRBD1; CDR3 DNA: TGCGCCAGCAGCCCGTCACAGGGGAGTAGGTATGGCTACACCTTC; CDR3 protein: CASSPSQGSRYGYTF
clone size: -; J gene: TRBJ2-4; V gene: TRBV7-2; D gene: TRBD2; CDR3 DNA: TGTGCCAGCAGCCAGCTACTAGCGCTAGCCAAAAACATTCAGTACTTC; CDR3 protein: CASSQLLALAKNIQYF